This note documents a single TCR beta chain sequence. Its antigen remains unknown. PCR involved 60 Vbeta and 13 Jbeta primers. Sequencing was performed with immunoSEQ multiplex PCR; in TCRdb, only in-frame clones are kept and a portion is missing. The sample comprises 150,000 to 200,000 clones, roughly 71% of which are singletons, and about 1.6% rests with the top ten. These data come from a study of cytomegalovirus exposure and HLA in healthy donors. Study-wide points: In the analysis, some V segments, TRBV6-2 and TRBV6-3 included, were excluded as indistinguishable. The study put 150 to 200 TCR beta chains on its list as cytomegalovirus-associated.

V was clipped by 5 bases and J by 8 bases; unmatched bases: 14. The CDR3 has 16 residues. From germline, CDR1 is SGHNT and CDR2 YYREEE (reference sequence). The material sequenced was PBMCs. The source is a girl between 10 and 17 years old in good health and CMV-seronegative. The chain joins TRBV5-4 to TRBJ2-5; TRBD2 matches 11 bases. The DNA for the CDR3 is TGTGCCAGCAGTTCGACTAGCGGGGCAATAAGAGAAACCCAGTACTTC. This codes for CASSSTSGAIRETQYF.